This T cell receptor beta chain was recorded in a study of technical replicates of blood from several donors (dated by TCRdb to 2016 to 2017). Receptor amplification or capture employed the immunoSEQ multiplex PCR assay. Drawn from immuneACCESS, this table holds only the in-frame rearrangements with V and J called that TCRdb kept. Clones are partly lost; checked studies trace under half to an unresolved V gene and leave the rest unexplained. The sample table contains 70,000 to 90,000 clones; only one count was recorded for approximately 94% of them. Around 0.24% of the sample is taken by the ten largest. From the cysteine through the phenylalanine, the CDR3 covers 14 amino acids. Only the CDR3 DNA stays, 42 bases, in frame from base 1. V is clipped by 4 bases and J by 7 bases, and the sequence between their germline boundaries is 14 bases long. The germline V gene specifies MNHEY as CDR1 and SVGAGI as CDR2.

On this clone: Its antigen target is currently unknown. No much larger clone is present one base from it, and per-base qualities are unavailable.

This receptor was taken from a human donor in good health. Specimen: T cells isolated from PBMCs. The chain links TRBV6-5 with TRBJ2-1, with TRBD1 tentatively as D gene (5 bases match). The base sequence is TGTGCCAGCAGTTTCCTGCAGGGCTGGAATGAGCAGTTCTTC. It is translated as CASSFLQGWNEQFF.